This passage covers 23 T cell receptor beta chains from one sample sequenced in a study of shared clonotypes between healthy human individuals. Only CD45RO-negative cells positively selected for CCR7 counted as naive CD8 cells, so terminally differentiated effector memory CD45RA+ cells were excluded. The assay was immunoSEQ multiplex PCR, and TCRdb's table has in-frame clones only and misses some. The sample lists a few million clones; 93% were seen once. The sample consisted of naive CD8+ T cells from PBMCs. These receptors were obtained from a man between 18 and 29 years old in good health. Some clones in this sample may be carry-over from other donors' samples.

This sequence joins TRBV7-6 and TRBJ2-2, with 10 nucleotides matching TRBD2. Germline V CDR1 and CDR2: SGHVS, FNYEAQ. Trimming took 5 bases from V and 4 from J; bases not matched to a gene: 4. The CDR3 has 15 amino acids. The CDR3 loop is CASSRTSGGTGELFF. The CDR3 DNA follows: TGTGCCAGCAGCCGGACTAGCGGAGGCACCGGGGAGCTGTTTTTT.

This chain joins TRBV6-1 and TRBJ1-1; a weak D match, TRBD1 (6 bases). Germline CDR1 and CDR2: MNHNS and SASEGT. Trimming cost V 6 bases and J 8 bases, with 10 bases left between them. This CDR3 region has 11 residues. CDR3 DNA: TGTGCCAGCAGGATGGGGGCAGAAGCTTTCTTT. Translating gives CASRMGAEAFF.

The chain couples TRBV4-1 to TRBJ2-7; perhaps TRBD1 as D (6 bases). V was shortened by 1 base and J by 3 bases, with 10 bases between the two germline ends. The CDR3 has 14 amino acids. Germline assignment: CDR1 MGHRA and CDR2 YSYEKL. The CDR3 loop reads CASSQGPGDYEQYF. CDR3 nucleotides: TGCGCCAGCAGCCAAGGTCCAGGGGACTACGAGCAGTACTTC.

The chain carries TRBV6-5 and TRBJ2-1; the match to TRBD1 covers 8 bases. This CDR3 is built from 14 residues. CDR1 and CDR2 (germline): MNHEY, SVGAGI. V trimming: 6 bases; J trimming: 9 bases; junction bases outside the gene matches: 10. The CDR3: CASSRDRGLSEQFF. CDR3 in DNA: TGTGCCAGCAGCCGTGACAGGGGCTTAAGTGAGCAGTTCTTC.

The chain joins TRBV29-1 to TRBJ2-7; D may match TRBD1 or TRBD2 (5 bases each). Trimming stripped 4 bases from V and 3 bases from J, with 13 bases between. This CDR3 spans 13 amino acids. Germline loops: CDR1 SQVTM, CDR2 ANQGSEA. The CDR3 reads CSVGSRERYEQYF. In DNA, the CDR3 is TGCAGCGTTGGATCCAGGGAGCGCTACGAGCAGTACTTC.

In DNA, the CDR3 is TGCGCCAGCAGCTTGGCCCGCTTAGCGGGAGTGAACGGGGAGCTGTTTTTT. The encoded protein is CASSLARLAGVNGELFF. The genes are TRBV5-1 and TRBJ2-2, with 9 positions matching TRBD2. The germline CDR1 and CDR2 sequences are SGHRS and YFSETQ. The junction had 10 bases not matched to a gene; V was cut back by 0 bases and J by 7 bases. The CDR3 consists of 17 residues.

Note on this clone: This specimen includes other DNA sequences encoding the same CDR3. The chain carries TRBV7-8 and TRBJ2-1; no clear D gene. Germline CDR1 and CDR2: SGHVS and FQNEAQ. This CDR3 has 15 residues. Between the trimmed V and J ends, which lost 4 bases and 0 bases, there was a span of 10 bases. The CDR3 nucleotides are TGTGCCAGCAGCTCTAGAGAAAGCTCCTACAATGAGCAGTTCTTC. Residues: CASSSRESSYNEQFF. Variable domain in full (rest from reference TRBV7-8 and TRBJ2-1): GAGVSQSPRYKVAKRGQDVALRCDPISGHVSLFWYQQALGQGPEFLTYFQNEAQLDKSGLPSDRFFAERPEGSVSTLKIQRTQQEDSAVYLCASSSRESSYNEQFFGPGTRLTVL.

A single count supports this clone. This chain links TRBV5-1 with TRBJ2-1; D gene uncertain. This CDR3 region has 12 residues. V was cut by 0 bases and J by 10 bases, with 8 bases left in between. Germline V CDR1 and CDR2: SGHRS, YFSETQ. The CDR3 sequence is CASSLGGAEQFF. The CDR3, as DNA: TGCGCCAGCAGCTTGGGCGGCGCCGAGCAGTTCTTC.

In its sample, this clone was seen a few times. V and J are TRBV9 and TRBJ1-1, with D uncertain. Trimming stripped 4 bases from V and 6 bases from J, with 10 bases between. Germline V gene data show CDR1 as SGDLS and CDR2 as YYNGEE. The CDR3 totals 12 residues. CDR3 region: CASSPWRAEAFF. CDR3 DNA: TGTGCCAGCAGCCCGTGGCGGGCTGAAGCTTTCTTT.

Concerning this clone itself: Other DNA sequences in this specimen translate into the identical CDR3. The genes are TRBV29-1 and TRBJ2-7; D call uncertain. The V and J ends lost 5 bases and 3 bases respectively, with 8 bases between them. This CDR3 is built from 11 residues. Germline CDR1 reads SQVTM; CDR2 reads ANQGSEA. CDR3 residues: CSVLSSYEQYF. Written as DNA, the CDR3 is TGCAGCGTTCTCTCCAGCTACGAGCAGTACTTC.

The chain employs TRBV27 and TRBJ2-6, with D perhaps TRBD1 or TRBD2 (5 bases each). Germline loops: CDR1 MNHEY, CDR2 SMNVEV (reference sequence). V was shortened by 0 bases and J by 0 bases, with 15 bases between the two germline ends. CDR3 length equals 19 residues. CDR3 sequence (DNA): TGTGCCAGCAGTTTATCGGGGACCCCTTCCCTCTCTGGGGCCAACGTCCTGACTTTC. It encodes CASSLSGTPSLSGANVLTF.

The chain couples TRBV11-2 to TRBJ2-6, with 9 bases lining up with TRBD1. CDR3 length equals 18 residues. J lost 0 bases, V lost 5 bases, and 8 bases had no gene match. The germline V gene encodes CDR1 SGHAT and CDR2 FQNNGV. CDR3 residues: CASSPGGQGYSGANVLTF. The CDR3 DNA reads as TGTGCCAGCAGCCCGGGGGGACAGGGATACTCTGGGGCCAACGTCCTGACTTTC.

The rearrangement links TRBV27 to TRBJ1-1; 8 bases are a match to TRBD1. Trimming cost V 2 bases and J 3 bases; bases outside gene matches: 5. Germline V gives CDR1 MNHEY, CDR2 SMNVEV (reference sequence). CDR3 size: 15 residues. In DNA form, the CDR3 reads TGTGCCAGCAGTTTAGCTGGACAGGGCGACACTGAAGCTTTCTTT. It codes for CASSLAGQGDTEAFF.

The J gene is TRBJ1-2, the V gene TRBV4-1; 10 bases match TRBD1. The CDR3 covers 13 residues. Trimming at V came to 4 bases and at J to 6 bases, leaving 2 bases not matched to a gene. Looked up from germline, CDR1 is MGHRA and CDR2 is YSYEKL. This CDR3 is CASSLGTGDGYTF. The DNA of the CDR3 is TGCGCCAGCAGCCTCGGGACAGGGGATGGCTACACCTTC.

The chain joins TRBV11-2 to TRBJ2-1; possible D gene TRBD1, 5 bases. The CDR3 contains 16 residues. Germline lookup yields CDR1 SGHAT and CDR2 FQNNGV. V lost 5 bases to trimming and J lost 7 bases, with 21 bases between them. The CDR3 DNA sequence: TGTGCCAGCAGCCCCCTAGTCGGACCTTCAGGGAATGAGCAGTTCTTC. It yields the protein CASSPLVGPSGNEQFF.

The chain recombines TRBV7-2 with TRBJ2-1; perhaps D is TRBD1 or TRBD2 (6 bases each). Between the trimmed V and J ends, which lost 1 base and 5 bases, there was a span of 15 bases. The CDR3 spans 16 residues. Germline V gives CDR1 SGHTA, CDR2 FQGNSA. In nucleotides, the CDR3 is TGTGCCAGCAGCTTAGATCCCGGGGGCGCGCACAATGAGCAGTTCTTC. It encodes CASSLDPGGAHNEQFF.

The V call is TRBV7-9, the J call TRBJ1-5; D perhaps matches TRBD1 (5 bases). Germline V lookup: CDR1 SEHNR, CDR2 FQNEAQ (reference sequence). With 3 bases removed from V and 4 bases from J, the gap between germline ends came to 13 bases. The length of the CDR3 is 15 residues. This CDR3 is CASSLSREENQPQHF. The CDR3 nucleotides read TGTGCCAGCAGCTTGAGCAGGGAAGAAAATCAGCCCCAGCATTTT.

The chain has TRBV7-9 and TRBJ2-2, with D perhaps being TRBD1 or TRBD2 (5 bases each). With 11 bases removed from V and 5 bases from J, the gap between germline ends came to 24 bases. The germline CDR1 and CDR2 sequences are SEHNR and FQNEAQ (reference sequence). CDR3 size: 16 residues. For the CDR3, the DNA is TGTGCCGGGTGGGACGAGATACTAAACTGGACCGGGGAGCTGTTTTTT. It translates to CAGWDEILNWTGELFF.

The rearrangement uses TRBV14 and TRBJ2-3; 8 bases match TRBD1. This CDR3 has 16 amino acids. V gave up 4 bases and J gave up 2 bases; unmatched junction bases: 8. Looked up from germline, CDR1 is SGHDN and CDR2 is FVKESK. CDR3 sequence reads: CASSLTGTGYTDTQYF. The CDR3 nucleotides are TGTGCCAGCAGCCTTACCGGGACAGGTTACACAGATACGCAGTATTTT. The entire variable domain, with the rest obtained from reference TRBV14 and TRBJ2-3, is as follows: EAGVTQFPSHSVIEKGQTVTLRCDPISGHDNLYWYRRVMGKEIKFLLHFVKESKQDESGMPNNRFLAERTGGTYSTLKVQPAELEDSGVYFCASSLTGTGYTDTQYFGPGTRLTVL.

The CDR3: CASRKDGYNEQFF. Here the CDR3 DNA reads TGTGCCAGCAGAAAGGACGGTTACAATGAGCAGTTCTTC. The chain joins TRBV28 to TRBJ2-1; D gene unclear. Germline V gives CDR1 MDHEN, CDR2 SYDVKM. The length of the CDR3 is 13 residues. Trimming took 6 bases from V and 4 from J, leaving 10 bases between them.

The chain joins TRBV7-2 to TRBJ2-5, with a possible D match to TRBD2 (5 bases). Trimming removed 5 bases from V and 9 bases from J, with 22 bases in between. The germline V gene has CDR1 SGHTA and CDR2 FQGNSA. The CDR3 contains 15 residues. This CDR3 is CASSPGGRAPPAQYF. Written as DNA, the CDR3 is TGTGCCAGCAGCCCCGGAGGCAGAGCGCCGCCGGCCCAGTACTTC.

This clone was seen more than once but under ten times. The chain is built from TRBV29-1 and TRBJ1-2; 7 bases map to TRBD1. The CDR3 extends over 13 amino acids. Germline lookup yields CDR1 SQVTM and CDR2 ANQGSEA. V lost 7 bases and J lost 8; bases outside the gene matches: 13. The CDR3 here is CSGLLTGPRGYTF. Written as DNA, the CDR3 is TGCAGCGGGCTCCTGACAGGGCCGAGAGGCTACACCTTC.

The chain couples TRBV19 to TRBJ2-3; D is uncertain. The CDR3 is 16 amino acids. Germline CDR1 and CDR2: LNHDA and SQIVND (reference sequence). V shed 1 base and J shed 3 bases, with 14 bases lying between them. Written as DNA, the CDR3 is TGTGCCAGTAGTATAGTTGATTTGTCTAGTACAGATACGCAGTATTTT. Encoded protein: CASSIVDLSSTDTQYF.